The 4 T cell receptor beta chains below were found in one sample sequenced in a study of T cells after yellow fever vaccination. TCRdb re-analysed the 5' RACE reads in MiXCR, keeping a single row per CDR3 protein. The sample consists of about 50,000 distinct CDR3 sequences, around 7% of them appearing once. The source material was CD8+ T cells sorted from PBMCs, sampled around 15 days after the first yellow fever vaccination. These receptors were obtained from a man between 18 and 29 years old who received the YFV17D yellow fever vaccine.

The sample holds many counts of this clonotype. The rearrangement uses TRBV6-5 and TRBJ1-4; D gene uncertain. The CDR3 covers 14 residues. Germline CDR1 and CDR2: MNHEY and SVGAGI. V was pared by 6 bases and J by 0 bases, with 8 bases between. The CDR3 DNA reads TGTGCCAGCAGGCGGAGTACAACTAATGAAAAACTGTTTTTT. Amino acids: CASRRSTTNEKLFF.

This clonotype was seen at least ten times. This chain links TRBV12-3 or TRBV12-4 with TRBJ2-7, with D possibly being TRBD2 (5 bases). CDR3 size: 14 residues. V was clipped by 2 bases and J by 3 bases, with 11 bases between them. CDR3 sequence: CASSLYGEGYEQYF. The CDR3 DNA reads as TGTGCCAGCAGTTTATACGGCGAGGGCTACGAGCAGTACTTC.

The rearrangement links TRBV11-2 to TRBJ1-3, with 7 positions matching TRBD1. V gave up 1 base and J gave up 2 bases; unmatched junction bases: 8. There are 17 residues in the CDR3. Germline CDR1 is SGHAT and CDR2 is FQNNGV. This CDR3 reads CASSLVPGGTTGNTIYF. Written as DNA, the CDR3 is TGTGCCAGCAGCTTAGTCCCAGGGGGAACGACTGGAAACACCATATATTTT. The entire variable domain, with the rest obtained from reference TRBV11-2 and TRBJ1-3, is as follows: EAGVAQSPRYKIIEKRQSVAFWCNPISGHATLYWYQQILGQGPKLLIQFQNNGVVDDSQLPKDRFSAERLKGVDSTLKIQPAKLEDSAVYLCASSLVPGGTTGNTIYFGEGSWLTVV.

This clonotype was detected many times. The V and J genes are TRBV7-2 and TRBJ2-3; D is unresolved. The CDR3 length is 12 residues. V was shortened by 1 base and J by 7 bases, with 6 bases between the two germline ends. Germline CDR1 and CDR2: SGHTA and FQGNSA. For the CDR3, the DNA is TGTGCCAGCAGCTTAGGTGGTAATACGCAGTATTTT. Amino acids: CASSLGGNTQYF.